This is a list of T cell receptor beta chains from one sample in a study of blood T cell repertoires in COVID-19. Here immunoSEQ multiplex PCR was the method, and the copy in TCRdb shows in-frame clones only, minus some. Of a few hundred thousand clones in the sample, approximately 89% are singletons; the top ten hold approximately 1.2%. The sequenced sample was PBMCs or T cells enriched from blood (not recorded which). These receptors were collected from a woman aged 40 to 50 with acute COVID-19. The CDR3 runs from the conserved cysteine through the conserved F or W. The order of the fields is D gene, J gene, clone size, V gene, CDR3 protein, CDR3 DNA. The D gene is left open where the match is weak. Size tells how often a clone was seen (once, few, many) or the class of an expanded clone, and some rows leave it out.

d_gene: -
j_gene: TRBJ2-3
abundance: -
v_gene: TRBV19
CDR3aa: CATQRESTDTQYF
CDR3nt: TGTGCCACTCAAAGAGAGAGCACAGATACGCAGTATTTT

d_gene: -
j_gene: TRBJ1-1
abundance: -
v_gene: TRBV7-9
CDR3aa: CASSLSGDEAFF
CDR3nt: TGTGCCAGCAGCTTATCAGGGGATGAAGCTTTCTTT

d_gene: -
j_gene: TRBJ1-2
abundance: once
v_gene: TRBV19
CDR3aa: CASSIGGLSYGYTF
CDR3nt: TGTGCCAGTAGTATAGGGGGGCTTAGCTATGGCTACACCTTC

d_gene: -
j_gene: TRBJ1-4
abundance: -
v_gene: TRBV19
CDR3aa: CASSIRGGATNEKLFF
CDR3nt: TGTGCCAGTAGTATCCGTGGGGGGGCAACTAATGAAAAACTGTTTTTT

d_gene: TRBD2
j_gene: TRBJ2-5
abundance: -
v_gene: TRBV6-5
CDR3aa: CASSYPLAGQETQYF
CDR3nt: TGTGCCAGCAGTTACCCGTTAGCGGGCCAAGAGACCCAGTACTTC

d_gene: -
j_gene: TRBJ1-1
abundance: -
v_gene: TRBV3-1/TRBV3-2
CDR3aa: CASSQVGSEAFF
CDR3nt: TGTGCCAGCAGCCAGGTGGGCTCTGAAGCTTTCTTT

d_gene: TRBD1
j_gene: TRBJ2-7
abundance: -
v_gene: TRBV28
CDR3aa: CASSSPPDRVTYEQYF
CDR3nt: TGTGCCAGCAGTTCTCCCCCGGACAGGGTGACCTACGAGCAGTACTTC

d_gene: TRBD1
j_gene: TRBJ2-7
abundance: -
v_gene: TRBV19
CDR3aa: CASLPTGGFAYEQYF
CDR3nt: TGTGCCAGTCTCCCGACAGGGGGCTTCGCCTACGAGCAGTACTTC

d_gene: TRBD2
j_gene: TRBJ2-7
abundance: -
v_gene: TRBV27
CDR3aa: CAKTGTSGNEQYF
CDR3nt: TGTGCCAAGACCGGGACTAGCGGGAACGAGCAGTACTTC

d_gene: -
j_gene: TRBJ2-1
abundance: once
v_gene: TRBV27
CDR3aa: CASSLGSNEQFF
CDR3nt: TGTGCCAGCAGTCTGGGGAGCAATGAGCAGTTCTTC

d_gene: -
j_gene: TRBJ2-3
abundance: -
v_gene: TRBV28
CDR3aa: CASRLFNKNTQYF
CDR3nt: TGTGCCAGCAGACTCTTCAATAAAAATACGCAGTATTTT

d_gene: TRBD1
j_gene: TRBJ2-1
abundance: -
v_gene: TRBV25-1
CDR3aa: CASSPDRGNNEQFF
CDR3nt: TGTGCCAGCAGTCCGGACAGGGGGAACAATGAGCAGTTCTTC

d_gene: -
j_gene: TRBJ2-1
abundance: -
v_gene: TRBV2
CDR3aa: CASNPGSYNEQFF
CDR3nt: TGTGCCAGCAACCCCGGGAGCTACAATGAGCAGTTCTTC

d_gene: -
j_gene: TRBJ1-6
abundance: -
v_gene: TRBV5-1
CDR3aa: CASSPREGNSPLHF
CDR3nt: TGCGCCAGCAGCCCCCGGGAGGGGAATTCACCCCTCCACTTT

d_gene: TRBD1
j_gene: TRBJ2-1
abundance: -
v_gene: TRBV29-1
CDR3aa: CSVEKGDSSYNEQFF
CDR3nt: TGCAGCGTCGAGAAGGGGGACAGTTCCTACAATGAGCAGTTCTTC

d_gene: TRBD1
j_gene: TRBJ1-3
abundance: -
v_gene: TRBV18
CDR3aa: CASSLDRGFGNTIYF
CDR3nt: TGTGCCAGCTCATTGGACAGGGGTTTTGGAAACACCATATATTTT

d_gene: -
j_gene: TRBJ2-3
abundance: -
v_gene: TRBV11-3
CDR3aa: CASSLNPAESTDTQYF
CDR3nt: TGTGCCAGCAGCTTAAACCCGGCGGAAAGCACAGATACGCAGTATTTT

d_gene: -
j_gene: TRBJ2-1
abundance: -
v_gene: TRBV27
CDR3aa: CASSFSQRIYNEQFF
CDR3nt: TGTGCCAGCAGTTTTTCGCAGCGAATCTACAATGAGCAGTTCTTC

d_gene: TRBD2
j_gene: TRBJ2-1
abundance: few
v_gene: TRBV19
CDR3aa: CASRNRHSGVDEQFF
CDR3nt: TGTGCCAGTAGAAACCGCCATAGCGGGGTAGATGAGCAGTTCTTC

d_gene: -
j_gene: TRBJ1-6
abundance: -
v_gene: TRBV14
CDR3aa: CASSQTRDTPNNSPLHF
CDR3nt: TGTGCCAGCAGCCAAACCCGGGACACTCCGAATAATTCACCCCTCCACTTT

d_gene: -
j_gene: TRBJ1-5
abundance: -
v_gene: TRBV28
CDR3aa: CASSLLGPQHF
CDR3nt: TGTGCCAGCAGTCTCCTAGGGCCCCAGCATTTT

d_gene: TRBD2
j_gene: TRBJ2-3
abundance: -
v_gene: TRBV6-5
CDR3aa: CASRTSGLGNTQYF
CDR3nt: TGTGCCAGCCGGACTAGCGGGCTGGGGAATACGCAGTATTTT

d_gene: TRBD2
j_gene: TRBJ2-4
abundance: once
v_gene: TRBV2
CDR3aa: CASRGGAAAKNIQYF
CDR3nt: TGTGCCAGCAGGGGAGGGGCAGCTGCCAAAAACATTCAGTACTTC

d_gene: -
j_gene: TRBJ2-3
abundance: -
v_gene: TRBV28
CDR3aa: CAVFSPSRRTDTQYF
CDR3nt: TGTGCCGTCTTCAGTCCTTCCCGGAGAACAGATACGCAGTATTTT

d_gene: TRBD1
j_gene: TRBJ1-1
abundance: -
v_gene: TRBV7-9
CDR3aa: CASSLEDRRTEAFF
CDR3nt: TGTGCCAGCAGCTTAGAGGACAGGAGAACTGAAGCTTTCTTT

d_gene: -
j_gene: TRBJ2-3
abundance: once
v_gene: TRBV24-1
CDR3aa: CATSHGQGNSDTQYF
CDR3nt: TGTGCCACCAGTCATGGGCAGGGGAATTCAGATACGCAGTATTTT

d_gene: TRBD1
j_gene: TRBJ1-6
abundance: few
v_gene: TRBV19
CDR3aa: CASSIIQGAVGSPLHF
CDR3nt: TGTGCCAGTAGTATAATACAGGGGGCCGTCGGTTCACCCCTCCACTTT

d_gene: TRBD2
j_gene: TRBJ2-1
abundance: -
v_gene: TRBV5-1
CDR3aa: CASSLALAGNEQFF
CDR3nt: TGCGCCAGCAGCTTGGCCCTAGCGGGTAATGAGCAGTTCTTC

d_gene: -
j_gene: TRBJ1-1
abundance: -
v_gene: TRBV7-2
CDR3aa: CASSLGGTASTEAFF
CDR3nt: TGTGCCAGCAGCTTGGGGGGGACGGCTTCCACTGAAGCTTTCTTT

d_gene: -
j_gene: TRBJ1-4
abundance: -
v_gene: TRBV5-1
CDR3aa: CASSLTLNEKLFF
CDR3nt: TGCGCCAGCAGCTTGACTCTCAATGAAAAACTGTTTTTT

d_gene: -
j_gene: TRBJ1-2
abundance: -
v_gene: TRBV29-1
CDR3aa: CSVAASGDYGYTF
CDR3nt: TGCAGCGTTGCCGCGTCGGGTGACTATGGCTACACCTTC

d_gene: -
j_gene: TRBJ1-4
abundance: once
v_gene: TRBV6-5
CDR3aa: CASRSLDSYNEKLFF
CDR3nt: TGTGCCAGCAGATCCCTAGACAGTTATAATGAAAAACTGTTTTTT

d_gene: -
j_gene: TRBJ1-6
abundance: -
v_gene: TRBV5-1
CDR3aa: CASSLETSNNSPLHF
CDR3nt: TGCGCCAGCAGCTTGGAGACATCGAATAATTCACCCCTCCACTTT

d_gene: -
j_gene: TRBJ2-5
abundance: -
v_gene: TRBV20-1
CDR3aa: CSASRSDETQYF
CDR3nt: TGCAGTGCTAGTCGCAGCGATGAGACCCAGTACTTC

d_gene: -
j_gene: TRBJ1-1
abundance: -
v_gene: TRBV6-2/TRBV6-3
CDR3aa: CASSYLQGNTEAFF
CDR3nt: TGTGCCAGCAGTTACCTCCAGGGAAACACTGAAGCTTTCTTT

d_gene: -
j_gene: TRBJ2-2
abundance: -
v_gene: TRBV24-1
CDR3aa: CATSGGAAGELFF
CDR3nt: TGTGCCACCAGTGGAGGTGCGGCCGGGGAGCTGTTTTTT

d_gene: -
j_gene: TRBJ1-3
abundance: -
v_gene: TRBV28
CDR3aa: CASSTGRSGDTIYF
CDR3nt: TGTGCCAGCAGTACAGGACGGAGTGGGGACACCATATATTTT

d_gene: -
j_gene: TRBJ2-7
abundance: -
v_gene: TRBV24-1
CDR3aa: CATSADSTYEQYF
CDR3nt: TGTGCCACCAGTGCAGACAGCACCTACGAGCAGTACTTC

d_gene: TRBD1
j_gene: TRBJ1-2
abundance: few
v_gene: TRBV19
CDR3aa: CASSMDRAPIYGYTF
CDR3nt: TGTGCCAGTAGTATGGACAGGGCGCCGATCTATGGCTACACCTTC

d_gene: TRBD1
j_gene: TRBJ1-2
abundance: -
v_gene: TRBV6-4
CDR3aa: CASSDRQGASDANYGYTF
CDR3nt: TGTGCCAGCAGTGACAGACAGGGGGCAAGTGACGCTAACTATGGCTACACCTTC

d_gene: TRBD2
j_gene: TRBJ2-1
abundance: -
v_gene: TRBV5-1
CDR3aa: CASSWGTSDNEQFF
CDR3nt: TGCGCCAGCAGCTGGGGGACTAGCGACAATGAGCAGTTCTTC

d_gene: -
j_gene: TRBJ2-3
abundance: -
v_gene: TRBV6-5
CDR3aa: CASMGSVDVGDTQYF
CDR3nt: TGTGCCAGCATGGGTAGCGTGGACGTGGGTGATACGCAGTATTTT

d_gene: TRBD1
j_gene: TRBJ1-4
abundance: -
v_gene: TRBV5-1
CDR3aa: CASSYDRGQEKLFF
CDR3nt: TGCGCCAGCAGCTACGACAGGGGGCAAGAAAAACTGTTTTTT

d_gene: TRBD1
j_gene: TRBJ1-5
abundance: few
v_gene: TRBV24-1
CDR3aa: CATSGGQGENQPQHF
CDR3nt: TGTGCCACCAGTGGGGGACAGGGAGAAAATCAGCCCCAGCATTTT

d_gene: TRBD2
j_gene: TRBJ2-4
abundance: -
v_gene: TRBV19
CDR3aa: CASSIEGWREGAKNIQYF
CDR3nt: TGTGCCAGTAGTATAGAAGGCTGGCGGGAGGGAGCCAAAAACATTCAGTACTTC

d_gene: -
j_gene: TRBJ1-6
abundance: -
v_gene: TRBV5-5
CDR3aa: CASSLEFSGGAFGSPLHF
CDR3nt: TGTGCCAGCAGCTTGGAATTCTCGGGGGGGGCCTTCGGTTCACCCCTCCACTTT

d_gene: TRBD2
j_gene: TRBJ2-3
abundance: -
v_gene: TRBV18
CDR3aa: CASSPPGGTDTQYF
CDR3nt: TGTGCCAGCTCACCTCCGGGAGGGACAGATACGCAGTATTTT

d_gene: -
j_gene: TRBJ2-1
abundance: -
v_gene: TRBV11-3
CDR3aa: CASSLADNEQFF
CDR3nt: TGTGCCAGCAGCTTAGCCGACAATGAGCAGTTCTTC

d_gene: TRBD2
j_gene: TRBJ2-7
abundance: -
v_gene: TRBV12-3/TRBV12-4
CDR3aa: CATREGGDREQYF
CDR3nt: TGTGCCACCCGGGAGGGGGGGGATCGCGAGCAGTACTTC

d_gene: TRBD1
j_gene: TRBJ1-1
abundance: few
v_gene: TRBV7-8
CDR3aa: CASSKQGRTEAFF
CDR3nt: TGTGCCAGCAGCAAACAGGGGAGGACTGAAGCTTTCTTT

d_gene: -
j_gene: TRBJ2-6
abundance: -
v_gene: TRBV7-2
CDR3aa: CASSLNPGANVLTF
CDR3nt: TGTGCCAGCAGCCTAAATCCTGGGGCCAACGTCCTGACTTTC

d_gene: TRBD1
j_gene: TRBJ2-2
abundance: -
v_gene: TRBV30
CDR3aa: CAWRQGAIGELFF
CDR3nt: TGTGCCTGGAGACAGGGGGCTATCGGGGAGCTGTTTTTT

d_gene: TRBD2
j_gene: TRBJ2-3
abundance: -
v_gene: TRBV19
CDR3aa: CASSIDPIGLAGGTDTQYF
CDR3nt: TGTGCCAGTAGTATAGACCCCATCGGACTAGCGGGAGGAACAGATACGCAGTATTTT